A selection of T cell receptor beta chains follows, all from one sample in a study of blood T cell repertoires in COVID-19. The assay was immunoSEQ multiplex PCR, and TCRdb's table has in-frame clones only and misses some. The sample contains about 440,000 clones, less than 95% of which appear only once. The sequenced sample was PBMCs or T cells enriched from blood (not recorded which). The receptors here all came from a man younger than 35 who had recovered from COVID-19. CDR3s include the opening cysteine and the closing phenylalanine or tryptophan. D genes are given only for firm matches. A clone size is listed for some rows: how often the clone was seen (once, few, many), or a class if it is expanded.

>TRBJ2-1|12|TRBV7-8|NA|NA
TGTGCCAGCAGCCCCAGCGGAAGGGAGCAGTTCTTC
CASSPSGREQFF
>TRBJ1-6|11|TRBV2|NA|NA
TGTGCCAGCAGTGGCAGGGCGCCCCTCCACTTT
CASSGRAPLHF
>TRBJ2-6|16|TRBV15|NA|NA
TGTGCCACCAGCAGAGGGACAGCCTCTGGGGCCAACGTCCTGACTTTC
CATSRGTASGANVLTF
>TRBJ1-2|15|TRBV7-8|NA|NA
TGTGCCAGCAGCCGTGTTGGGAGGTTTGGCTATGGCTACACCTTC
CASSRVGRFGYGYTF
>TRBJ2-1|16|TRBV5-8|TRBD2|NA
TGTGCCAGCAGCTCGCTAGCGGGGAGCTCCTACAATGAGCAGTTCTTC
CASSSLAGSSYNEQFF
>TRBJ1-1|11|TRBV6-5|NA|NA
TGTGCCAGCGGGCCAGGCCGTGAAGCTTTCTTT
CASGPGREAFF
>TRBJ1-3|16|TRBV7-8|NA|NA
TGTGCCAGCAGCTCGAGGGACACTGGCTCTGGAAACACCATATATTTT
CASSSRDTGSGNTIYF
>TRBJ2-7|14|TRBV11-1|TRBD1|NA
TGTGCCAGCAGCCCTACAGGGGTTGAATACGAGCAGTACTTC
CASSPTGVEYEQYF
>TRBJ1-4|15|TRBV28|TRBD1|NA
TGTGCCAGCAGTCAGACAGGGGGGTCTGGGGAAAAACTGTTTTTT
CASSQTGGSGEKLFF
>TRBJ1-1|15|TRBV5-1|TRBD1|NA
TGCGCCAGCAGCTCGTCGACAGGGAGTTCCACTGAAGCTTTCTTT
CASSSSTGSSTEAFF
>TRBJ1-1|13|TRBV5-1|NA|NA
TGCGCCAGCAGCTCGGGGAGGGGCACTGAAGCTTTCTTT
CASSSGRGTEAFF
>TRBJ2-1|18|TRBV19|TRBD2|NA
TGTGCCACCACGGCGGGGACTAGCGGGAGAGGGGTTTACAATGAGCAGTTCTTC
CATTAGTSGRGVYNEQFF
>TRBJ1-2|13|TRBV27|NA|NA
TGTGCCAGCAGTTCATTTCATAACTATGGCTACACCTTC
CASSSFHNYGYTF
>TRBJ1-5|14|TRBV7-2|NA|NA
TGTGCCAGCAGCTCGTCAAAGAGAAATCAGCCCCAGCATTTT
CASSSSKRNQPQHF
>TRBJ1-3|16|TRBV19|TRBD1|once
TGTGCCAGTAGTCCTCGGACAGGTTCCTCTGGAAACACCATATATTTT
CASSPRTGSSGNTIYF
>TRBJ2-5|15|TRBV5-4|TRBD1|NA
TGTGCCAGCAGCTTGGCCGGGACAGGCCGAGAGACCCAGTACTTC
CASSLAGTGRETQYF
>TRBJ2-3|17|TRBV6-8|NA|NA
TGTGCCAGCAGTTACTCGAGTGTCTCAGGGCGCACAGATACGCAGTATTTT
CASSYSSVSGRTDTQYF
>TRBJ2-1|16|TRBV11-2|TRBD2|once
TGTGCCAGCAGTCACAAACTAGCGGGGGGTGTCGATGAGCAGTTCTTC
CASSHKLAGGVDEQFF
>TRBJ1-4|13|TRBV9|NA|NA
TGTGCCAGCAGCGCCGACCTCGAAGCGGAACTGTTTTTT
CASSADLEAELFF
>TRBJ1-2|16|TRBV19|TRBD1|NA
TGTGCCAGTAGTACTTCATCAAGGGGGCTTGTTGGTGGCTACACCTTC
CASSTSSRGLVGGYTF
>TRBJ2-7|13|TRBV6-5|TRBD1|NA
TGTGCCAGCCGGGACAGGGTAATCTACGAGCAGTACTTC
CASRDRVIYEQYF
>TRBJ1-3|18|TRBV25-1|TRBD1|NA
TGTGCCAGCAGTGGAAACAGGGGGCGCGGTGTGGCTGGAAACACCATATATTTT
CASSGNRGRGVAGNTIYF
>TRBJ1-1|15|TRBV7-9|NA|NA
TGTGCCAGCAGCTTAGTTTCCGGAGCGAACACTGAAGCTTTCTTT
CASSLVSGANTEAFF
>TRBJ1-3|12|TRBV29-1|NA|NA
TGCAGCGTCATGGACAGTGGAAACACCATATATTTT
CSVMDSGNTIYF
>TRBJ2-1|13|TRBV15|TRBD1|NA
TGTGCCACCACAGGGGGCCTGTACAATGAGCAGTTCTTC
CATTGGLYNEQFF
>TRBJ2-3|15|TRBV5-4|TRBD2|NA
TGTGCCAGCAGCTCTGGAGGGAGGGGCGCAGATACGCAGTATTTT
CASSSGGRGADTQYF
>TRBJ1-2|12|TRBV2|TRBD1|NA
TGTGCCAGCACAGTGACAGGGGGAGGCTACACCTTC
CASTVTGGGYTF
>TRBJ2-1|16|TRBV10-3|TRBD1|NA
TGTGCCAGCCAGACCTCGGGACAGAGCTCCTACAATGAGCAGTTCTTC
CASQTSGQSSYNEQFF
>TRBJ2-7|15|TRBV12-5|NA|NA
TGTGCTAGTGGTTTGCTCGCAGGTTCCCCTTACGAGCAGTACTTC
CASGLLAGSPYEQYF
>TRBJ2-3|19|TRBV5-1|TRBD2|NA
TGCGCCAGCAGCTTGAGGGGACTAGCGGGGGGTTCTAGCACAGATACGCAGTATTTT
CASSLRGLAGGSSTDTQYF
>TRBJ2-1|13|TRBV7-3|NA|NA
TGTGCCAGCAGCGATGACACCTACAATGAGCAGTTCTTC
CASSDDTYNEQFF
>TRBJ2-3|12|TRBV7-9|NA|NA
TGTGCCAGCAGCTTGGAGCTGCATACGCAGTATTTT
CASSLELHTQYF
>TRBJ2-1|15|TRBV5-1|TRBD2|NA
TGCGCCAGCAGCTTCCTAGCGGAGAAATACAATGAGCAGTTCTTC
CASSFLAEKYNEQFF
>TRBJ1-5|13|TRBV6-1|NA|NA
TGTGCCAGCAGTGAAGTCCGGGATCAGCCCCAGCATTTT
CASSEVRDQPQHF
>TRBJ1-3|19|TRBV9|NA|few
TGTGCCAGCAGCCTTTTGAGGGCCTCCCAAACCCGCTCTGGAAACACCATATATTTT
CASSLLRASQTRSGNTIYF
>TRBJ1-1|15|TRBV19|TRBD1|NA
TGTGCCAGTAGTACCCCGGGACAGGGACCCCTAGAAGCTTTCTTT
CASSTPGQGPLEAFF
>TRBJ1-5|11|TRBV5-8|NA|NA
TGTGCCAGCAGCCCGCTATCACTCCAGCATTTT
CASSPLSLQHF
>TRBJ1-1|12|TRBV29-1|TRBD1|few
TGCAGCGTTGTACAGGGGCCGGCTGAAGCTTTCTTT
CSVVQGPAEAFF
>TRBJ2-2|14|TRBV7-9|TRBD1|NA
TGTGCCAGCAGCTCCTTTACAGGGGCCGGGGAGCTGTTTTTT
CASSSFTGAGELFF
>TRBJ1-5|14|TRBV28|TRBD1|NA
TGTGCCAGCAGCCGGACAGGGAAATATCAGCCCCAGCATTTT
CASSRTGKYQPQHF